This section outlines one T cell receptor beta chain sequence together with its context. Its antigen is as yet unknown. Germline V lookup: CDR1 PRHDT, CDR2 FYEKMQ (reference sequence). V trimming: 4 bases; J trimming: 9 bases; junction bases outside the gene matches: 13. There are 15 residues in the CDR3. Primers for the PCR totalled 60 Vbeta and 13 Jbeta. Sequencing used immunoSEQ multiplex PCR; TCRdb keeps in-frame clones, though not all of them. Among 100,000 to 150,000 clones listed, about 73% were seen once. The data were obtained in a study of cytomegalovirus exposure and HLA in healthy donors. Findings of the study overall: It was assumed in the presence/absence analyses that sequencing depth was roughly uniform across donors.

The clonotype originates from a woman in her forties in good health and CMV-seropositive. The sample taken for sequencing was PBMCs. This chain connects TRBV13 to TRBJ2-5, with TRBD2 identical over 8 bases. The chain's CDR3 is CASSSVAGPSVAQYF. The DNA for the CDR3 is TGTGCCAGCAGCTCAGTAGCGGGGCCGTCGGTGGCCCAGTACTTC. The entire variable domain, with the rest obtained from reference TRBV13 and TRBJ2-5, is as follows: AAGVIQSPRHLIKEKRETATLKCYPIPRHDTVYWYQQGPGQDPQFLISFYEKMQSDKGSIPDRFSAQQFSDYHSELNMSSLELGDSALYFCASSSVAGPSVAQYFGPGTRLLVL.